Detailed here is one T cell receptor (beta chain). V was trimmed by 2 bases and J by 2 bases, leaving 14 bases between them. Germline CDR1 SGDLS, CDR2 YYNGEE. The CDR3 spans 16 residues. Vbeta (60) and Jbeta (13) primers were used in the PCR. The protocol was immunoSEQ multiplex PCR, while the TCRdb copy is restricted to in-frame clones and leaves out a portion. The listing records under 45,000 clones. The data were obtained in a study of cytomegalovirus exposure and HLA in healthy donors. This clonotype was obtained from a male donor in good health and CMV-seronegative. The chain has TRBV9 and TRBJ1-3; D remains ambiguous. Sequencing was performed on PBMCs. The CDR3 DNA reads as TGTGCCAGCAGCGTTACCGTCGGGGAAACTGGAAACACCATATATTTT. Protein sequence: CASSVTVGETGNTIYF.